This T cell receptor (beta chain) was obtained from a study of cytomegalovirus exposure and HLA in healthy donors. From germline, CDR1 is MDHEN and CDR2 SYDVKM. This CDR3 comprises 17 residues. V gave up 2 bases and J gave up 3 bases; unmatched junction bases: 10. With 60 Vbeta and 13 Jbeta primers, the PCR was carried out. Repertoires were generated with immunoSEQ multiplex PCR, while TCRdb's copy carries only in-frame clones and drops some. The table records around 110,000 clones, 75% to 90% of them present only once. This chain joins TRBV28 and TRBJ2-7, with TRBD2 matching over 10 bases. Sample: PBMCs. The TCR sequence derives from a man aged 25-45 years in good health and CMV-seronegative. DNA for the CDR3: TGTGCCAGCAGTTTAATGGCCGGGACTAGCGCTATCTACGAGCAGTACTTC. Translating it yields CASSLMAGTSAIYEQYF. Drawing the rest from reference TRBV28 and TRBJ2-7, the complete variable domain is DVKVTQSSRYLVKRTGEKVFLECVQDMDHENMFWYRQDPGLGLRLIYFSYDVKMKEKGDIPEGYSVSREKKERFSLILESASTNQTSMYLCASSLMAGTSAIYEQYFGPGTRLTVT.